These T cell receptor beta chains were read from a single sample in a study of T cell responses to AZD1222 COVID-19 vaccine. Method: immunoSEQ multiplex PCR; TCRdb's copy keeps in-frame clones and lacks some. Of approximately 110,000 clones listed, approximately 85% are singletons. The material sequenced was peripheral blood, taken 28 days after the second AZD1222 dose. Every receptor here comes from an adult who received the AZD1222 COVID-19 vaccine. CDR3s include the opening cysteine and the closing phenylalanine or tryptophan. The order of the fields is V gene, clone size, D gene, J gene, CDR3 protein, CDR3 DNA. A D gene is named only where the DNA matches it firmly. Only part of the rows carry a size: once, few, many, or a class if the clone is expanded.

TRBV5-1	NA	TRBD1	TRBJ1-2	CASSLEGRGSLYGYTF	TGCGCCAGCAGCTTGGAAGGCAGGGGGTCCCTCTATGGCTACACCTTC
TRBV12-2	NA	NA	TRBJ1-1	CASRLRGQGNTEAFF	TGTGCAAGTCGCTTAAGAGGTCAGGGGAACACTGAAGCTTTCTTT
TRBV5-5	NA	NA	TRBJ2-7	CASSLEGGWAFDYEQYF	TGTGCCAGCAGCTTGGAGGGGGGTTGGGCCTTTGATTACGAGCAGTACTTC
TRBV29-1	NA	NA	TRBJ2-7	CSVEKDVSYEQYF	TGCAGCGTTGAGAAGGACGTCTCCTACGAGCAGTACTTC
TRBV9	NA	TRBD2	TRBJ2-1	CASSATGTGRGRQFF	TGTGCCAGCAGCGCTACAGGAACGGGGAGGGGTCGGCAGTTCTTC
TRBV13	few	NA	TRBJ2-7	CASSLEGGTNEQYF	TGTGCCAGCAGCTTAGAGGGGGGGACCAACGAGCAGTACTTC
TRBV6-4	once	NA	TRBJ1-2	CASSETLESYGYTF	TGTGCCAGCAGTGAAACTCTAGAGTCCTATGGCTACACCTTC
TRBV6-5	NA	NA	TRBJ1-5	CASSRDINQPQHF	TGTGCCAGCAGTAGGGATATCAATCAGCCCCAGCATTTT
TRBV9	NA	NA	TRBJ1-3	CASSGYVSGNTIYF	TGTGCCAGCAGCGGTTACGTCTCTGGAAACACCATATATTTT
TRBV28	NA	NA	TRBJ2-3	CASSPAQGGDTQYF	TGTGCCAGCAGCCCCGCGCAGGGGGGCGATACGCAGTATTTT
TRBV6-1	NA	TRBD1	TRBJ1-1	CASSERGQGWDTEAFF	TGTGCCAGCAGTGAACGGGGACAGGGTTGGGACACTGAAGCTTTCTTT
TRBV18	NA	TRBD1	TRBJ1-1	CASSLTGTGGSSGTEAFF	TGTGCCAGCTCACTAACCGGGACAGGGGGCTCCAGTGGCACTGAAGCTTTCTTT
TRBV19	few	NA	TRBJ2-3	CASSKLSSTDTQYF	TGTGCCAGTAGTAAGTTGAGTAGCACAGATACGCAGTATTTT
TRBV28	NA	NA	TRBJ1-5	CASSSSSAGYDQPQHF	TGTGCCAGCAGTTCTTCTTCTGCAGGGTACGATCAGCCCCAGCATTTT